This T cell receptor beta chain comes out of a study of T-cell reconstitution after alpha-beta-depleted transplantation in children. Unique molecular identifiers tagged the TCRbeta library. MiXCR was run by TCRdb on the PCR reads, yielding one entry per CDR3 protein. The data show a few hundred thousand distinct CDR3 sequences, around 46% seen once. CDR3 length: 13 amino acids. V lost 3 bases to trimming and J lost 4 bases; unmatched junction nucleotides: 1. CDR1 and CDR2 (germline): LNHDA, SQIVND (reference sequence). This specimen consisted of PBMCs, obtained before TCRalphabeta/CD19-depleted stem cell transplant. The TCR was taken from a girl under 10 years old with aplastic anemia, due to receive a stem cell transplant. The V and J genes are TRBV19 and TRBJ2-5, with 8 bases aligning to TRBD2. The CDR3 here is CASSMSGRETQYF. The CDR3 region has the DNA TGTGCCAGTAGTATGAGCGGGAGAGAGACCCAGTACTTC.